This entry lists 26 T cell receptor beta chains sequenced from one sample in a study of shared clonotypes between healthy human individuals (TCRdb year 2020). The library was generated by the immunoSEQ multiplex PCR assay. TCRdb retrieved this table from immuneACCESS and kept in-frame rearrangements only. Not all clones are present; in checked studies, unresolved V genes account for under half, and no reason is known for the remainder. The sample data list more than 2,000,000 clones, and over 85% of these were observed just once. The ten largest clones capture 0.3% to 0.4% of the sample. The sample consisted of naive CD4+ T cells from PBMCs. Read against the paper, the sample's cell subset or site label means: CD45RA+ positively selected. The receptors originated from a man between 18 and 35 years old in good health. Some clones in this sample may be carry-over from other donors' samples.

This clone was counted a single time. This chain links TRBV5-1 with TRBJ2-5, with 12 bases that match TRBD2. Germline CDR1 is SGHRS and CDR2 is YFSETQ. V gave up 1 base and J gave up 4 bases; unmatched junction bases: 5. The CDR3 consists of 16 residues. The CDR3 spells CASSLILAGGGETQYF. In DNA form, the CDR3 reads TGCGCCAGCAGCTTGATACTAGCGGGAGGAGGAGAGACCCAGTACTTC.

This chain joins TRBV7-3 and TRBJ2-6, with unresolved D. This CDR3 has 17 residues. CDR1 is SGHTA, CDR2 FQGTGA, per germline. Trimming cost V 5 bases and J 2 bases, with 16 bases left between them. In DNA form, the CDR3 reads TGTGCCAGCAGCCTAAGACTTCTTGGGCCTGGGGCCAACGTCCTGACTTTC. This encodes CASSLRLLGPGANVLTF.

V is TRBV15 and J is TRBJ1-4; no definite D call. The length of the CDR3 is 16 residues. Germline values: CDR1 LNHNV, CDR2 YYDKDF (reference sequence). Between the trimmed V and J ends, which lost 3 bases and 0 bases, there was a span of 11 bases. In nucleotides, the CDR3 is TGTGCCACCAGCAGTATGGGTCGAGCAACTAATGAAAAACTGTTTTTT. This codes for CATSSMGRATNEKLFF.

CDR3 sequence (DNA): TGTGCCAGCAGCCGGATCAGTGGACAGGGGGAAGAGCAGTACTTC. Encoded protein: CASSRISGQGEEQYF. The V gene is TRBV11-2, the J gene TRBJ2-7, with 10 bases identical to TRBD1. The junction had 11 bases not matched to a gene; V was cut back by 5 bases and J by 7 bases. Germline V CDR1 and CDR2: SGHAT, FQNNGV. The CDR3 has 15 amino acids.

On this clone: Other nucleotide sequences from this sample produce the same CDR3. The rearrangement uses TRBV30 and TRBJ1-1; D gene ambiguous. CDR1 GTSNPN and CDR2 SVGIG come from the germline V gene (reference sequence). The CDR3 spans 11 residues. Trimming pared 3 bases from V and 6 bases from J, leaving 8 bases between. The CDR3 is CAWSDRSEAFF. The CDR3 DNA sequence: TGTGCCTGGAGCGACCGCTCTGAAGCTTTCTTT.

This clone was observed a single time. The V gene is TRBV29-1, the J gene TRBJ1-2; 8 bases are a match to TRBD1. CDR1 is SQVTM, CDR2 ANQGSEA, per germline. The CDR3 extends over 14 amino acids. After removal of 6 bases from V and 3 bases from J, the junction contained 9 bases not matched to a gene. CDR3 DNA: TGCAGCGTCCGCTCGCAGGGGGCTGACTATGGCTACACCTTC. Its translation: CSVRSQGADYGYTF.

This chain joins TRBV19 and TRBJ1-5, with 8 bases identical to TRBD1. The CDR3 spans 15 residues. Germline CDR1 is LNHDA and CDR2 is SQIVND (reference sequence). The trim removed 6 bases at V and 6 bases at J, leaving 10 bases unmatched. The CDR3 bases are TGTGCCAGTAGGCCCGGACAGGGATCTAGTCAGCCCCAGCATTTT. This translates into CASRPGQGSSQPQHF.

The rearrangement joins TRBV19 to TRBJ2-7; 9 nucleotides agree with TRBD2. Unmatched junction bases numbered 10, after V lost 5 bases and J lost 2 bases. In germline, CDR1 is LNHDA, CDR2 SQIVND (reference sequence). The CDR3 loop spans 16 amino acids. Here the CDR3 reads CASSSPGLASTYEQYF. DNA of the CDR3: TGTGCCAGTAGTTCGCCGGGACTAGCAAGCACCTACGAGCAGTACTTC.

The V call is TRBV25-1, the J call TRBJ2-3, with a weak D call TRBD1 (6 bases). The V and J ends lost 4 bases and 3 bases respectively, with 14 bases between them. The germline V gene has CDR1 MGHDK and CDR2 SYGVNS. The CDR3 is made up of 15 amino acids. This chain's CDR3 is CASSATGVVTDTQYF. Written as DNA, the CDR3 is TGTGCCAGCAGTGCGACAGGCGTGGTAACAGATACGCAGTATTTT. Filled out from reference TRBV25-1 and TRBJ2-3, the complete variable domain reads EADIYQTPRYLVIGTGKKITLECSQTMGHDKMYWYQQDPGMELHLIHYSYGVNSTEKGDLSSESTVSRIRTEHFPLTLESARPSHTSQYLCASSATGVVTDTQYFGPGTRLTVL.

This clone has a single count. The V call is TRBV4-2, the J call TRBJ1-1; D is unclear. The CDR3 length is 15 residues. Germline loops: CDR1 LGHNA, CDR2 YNFKEQ. The V end lost 1 base, the J end lost 0 bases, and 9 bases lay between the germline ends. The CDR3 nucleotides are TGTGCCAGCAGCCAAGGGGATACCCTGAACACTGAAGCTTTCTTT. Protein: CASSQGDTLNTEAFF.

The chain couples TRBV4-1 to TRBJ2-5, with TRBD2 matching over 9 bases. Germline trimming cut 0 bases from V and 5 bases from J; bases unmatched to any gene: 1. Germline values: CDR1 MGHRA, CDR2 YSYEKL. The CDR3 has 14 residues. CDR3 amino acids: CASSQDSGRETQYF. CDR3 in DNA: TGCGCCAGCAGCCAAGACAGCGGGAGGGAGACCCAGTACTTC.

This rearrangement joins TRBV5-1 to TRBJ1-2; D possibly corresponds to TRBD1 (5 bases). This CDR3 spans 13 amino acids. The V gene lost 4 bases and the J gene lost 4 bases, with 11 bases spanning the gap. CDR1 and CDR2 (germline): SGHRS, YFSETQ. CDR3 DNA: TGCGCCAGCAGCGGGGGAGGGAGCTATGGCTACACCTTC. Its translation: CASSGGGSYGYTF.

The CDR3 bases are TGTGCCAGCAGCTTTACTCGACTAGCGGGGCAGTACTTC. Residues: CASSFTRLAGQYF. This chain uses TRBV7-2 with TRBJ2-7, with 10 bases fitting TRBD2. The germline V gene encodes CDR1 SGHTA and CDR2 FQGNSA. After removal of 3 bases from V and 9 bases from J, the junction contained 5 bases not matched to a gene. The length of the CDR3 is 13 residues. Based on the CDR3 plus reference TRBV7-2 and TRBJ2-7, the full variable domain is GAGVSQSPSNKVTEKGKDVELRCDPISGHTALYWYRQSLGQGLEFLIYFQGNSAPDKSGLPSDRFSAERTGGSVSTLTIQRTQQEDSAVYLCASSFTRLAGQYFGPGTRLTVT.

This clone was found once. The chain couples TRBV19 to TRBJ2-1, with a weak D call TRBD1 (5 bases). From germline, CDR1 is LNHDA and CDR2 SQIVND (reference sequence). V was trimmed by 8 bases and J by 0 bases, leaving 11 bases between them. This CDR3 has 14 residues. The CDR3 reads CASLDSSSYNEQFF. The CDR3 DNA reads as TGTGCCAGTCTTGACAGTAGCTCCTACAATGAGCAGTTCTTC.

This sequence joins TRBV4-3 and TRBJ2-3, with D possibly TRBD2 on 6 matching bases. The CDR3 loop spans 15 amino acids. Trimming left V 1 base short and J 5 bases short, with 13 bases between. Germline CDR1 and CDR2: LGHNA and YSLEER. DNA of the CDR3: TGCGCCAGCAGCCAAGGGGGACTCGGGGGAGATACGCAGTATTTT. The encoded protein is CASSQGGLGGDTQYF.

The chain joins TRBV11-3 to TRBJ2-3, with D possibly called TRBD1 or TRBD2 (5 bases each). V lost 7 bases and J 9 bases, leaving 20 bases between the germline ends. Germline values: CDR1 SGHNT, CDR2 YENEEA. The CDR3 is 14 amino acids. The DNA for the CDR3 is TGTGCCAGCAAAAAGGGACCGGAGGTCCCGACGCAGTATTTT. Amino acids: CASKKGPEVPTQYF.

The chain uses TRBV10-3 and TRBJ1-1; 10 bases match TRBD1. Looked up from germline, CDR1 is ENHRY and CDR2 is SYGVKD. The CDR3 spans 15 residues. The trim removed 5 bases at V and 1 base at J, leaving 4 bases unmatched. The DNA of the CDR3 is TGTGCCATCAGTACGGGACAGGGGAAGAACACTGAAGCTTTCTTT. Translation: CAISTGQGKNTEAFF.

This chain joins TRBV27 and TRBJ2-7; 11 bases fit TRBD1. V lost 1 base to trimming and J lost 4 bases; unmatched junction nucleotides: 3. The CDR3 is 15 amino acids. Germline V gene lookup returns CDR1 MNHEY and CDR2 SMNVEV (reference sequence). The CDR3 protein is CASSLWGQGEYEQYF. As DNA, the CDR3 is TGTGCCAGCAGTTTATGGGGACAGGGGGAGTACGAGCAGTACTTC.

This chain connects TRBV19 to TRBJ1-1, with 8 bases lining up with TRBD1. The trim removed 6 bases at V and 4 bases at J, leaving 4 bases unmatched. The CDR3 consists of 13 residues. Germline values: CDR1 LNHDA, CDR2 SQIVND (reference sequence). DNA for the CDR3: TGTGCCAGTAGACCAGACAGGGGCACTGAAGCTTTCTTT. Protein product: CASRPDRGTEAFF.

The chain has TRBV28 and TRBJ2-1; 7 nucleotides match TRBD2. This CDR3 has 16 amino acids. J lost 0 bases, V lost 6 bases, and 8 bases had no gene match. Germline lookup yields CDR1 MDHEN and CDR2 SYDVKM. The CDR3 DNA sequence: TGTGCCAGCAGCCTTAGCGGGCCCAGCTCCTACAATGAGCAGTTCTTC. As protein: CASSLSGPSSYNEQFF. The entire variable domain, with the rest obtained from reference TRBV28 and TRBJ2-1, is as follows: DVKVTQSSRYLVKRTGEKVFLECVQDMDHENMFWYRQDPGLGLRLIYFSYDVKMKEKGDIPEGYSVSREKKERFSLILESASTNQTSMYLCASSLSGPSSYNEQFFGPGTRLTVL.

This chain joins TRBV7-3 and TRBJ1-1, with 8 bases lining up with TRBD1. This CDR3 region has 13 residues. V shed 0 bases and J 9 bases; nucleotides not matched to a gene: 3. Germline CDR1 reads SGHTA; CDR2 reads FQGTGA. This CDR3 reads CASSLTGTGKAFF. CDR3 nucleotide sequence: TGTGCCAGCAGCTTAACCGGGACAGGCAAAGCTTTCTTT.

This rearrangement joins TRBV11-3 to TRBJ1-3, with a possible D match to TRBD1 (5 bases). Trimming pared 1 base from V and 7 bases from J, leaving 11 bases between. Per the germline V gene, CDR1 is SGHNT and CDR2 is YENEEA. This CDR3 contains 14 residues. The CDR3: CASSLVQGGNTIYF. The CDR3 DNA follows: TGTGCCAGCAGCTTAGTCCAGGGCGGCAACACCATATATTTT.

The chain combines TRBV30 with TRBJ2-7; D is unresolved. The CDR3 is 14 residues long. Trimming shortened V by 1 base and J by 3 bases, and 13 bases separated the two germline ends. Germline CDR1 and CDR2: GTSNPN and SVGIG (reference sequence). The CDR3 nucleotides read TGTGCCTGGAGTGCCCTTGGACGCCGCTACGAGCAGTACTTC. Its translation is CAWSALGRRYEQYF.

The chain uses TRBV16 and TRBJ1-1; 8 positions match TRBD1. Unmatched junction bases numbered 5, after V lost 5 bases and J lost 0 bases. Germline CDR1 is KGHSY and CDR2 is FQNENV. The CDR3 spans 15 residues. DNA of the CDR3: TGTGCCAGCAGCTTACGGACAGGGATGAACACTGAAGCTTTCTTT. Translating gives CASSLRTGMNTEAFF.

Points on this clone: This specimen includes other DNA sequences encoding the same CDR3. The V and J genes are TRBV6-5 and TRBJ2-3; no clear D gene. Trimming shortened V by 6 bases and J by 0 bases, and 7 bases separated the two germline ends. Germline CDR1 is MNHEY and CDR2 is SVGAGI. The CDR3 contains 13 residues. Written as DNA, the CDR3 is TGTGCCAGCAGGAGGACCAGCACAGATACGCAGTATTTT. This sequence encodes CASRRTSTDTQYF.

CDR3 DNA: TGTGCCAGCAGCGTAGAAGAGGTCGGCTATGGCTACACCTTC. This encodes CASSVEEVGYGYTF. This sequence joins TRBV9 and TRBJ1-2; D is unresolved. Deletions cut 0 bases from V and 4 bases from J, with 10 bases between. This CDR3 comprises 14 residues. Germline CDR1 and CDR2: SGDLS and YYNGEE.